The present T cell receptor (beta chain) was sequenced within a study of CD4 T cells in relation to SARS-CoV-2 and coronaviruses. Looking at the study overall: After 10 days of antigen culture, PBMC TCR beta CDR3s were sequenced.

This CDR3 contains 14 residues. The germline CDR1 and CDR2 sequences are MDHEN and SYDVKM. V lost 7 bases to trimming and J lost 2 bases; unmatched junction nucleotides: 6. Concerning this clone itself: Antigen: not known.

Only in-frame clones appear in the TCRdb table, and some are missing; sequencing was by immunoSEQ multiplex PCR. This table has approximately 36,000 clones, 77% appearing once. The chain has TRBV28 and TRBJ2-7; 9 nucleotides align to TRBD1. The TCR originated in an adult with COVID-19. The sample consisted of memory CD4+ T cells from PBMCs, cultured in vitro. Here the CDR3 DNA reads TGTGCCAGCATCGAAGGGACAGGGCCCTACGAGCAGTACTTC. This encodes CASIEGTGPYEQYF.